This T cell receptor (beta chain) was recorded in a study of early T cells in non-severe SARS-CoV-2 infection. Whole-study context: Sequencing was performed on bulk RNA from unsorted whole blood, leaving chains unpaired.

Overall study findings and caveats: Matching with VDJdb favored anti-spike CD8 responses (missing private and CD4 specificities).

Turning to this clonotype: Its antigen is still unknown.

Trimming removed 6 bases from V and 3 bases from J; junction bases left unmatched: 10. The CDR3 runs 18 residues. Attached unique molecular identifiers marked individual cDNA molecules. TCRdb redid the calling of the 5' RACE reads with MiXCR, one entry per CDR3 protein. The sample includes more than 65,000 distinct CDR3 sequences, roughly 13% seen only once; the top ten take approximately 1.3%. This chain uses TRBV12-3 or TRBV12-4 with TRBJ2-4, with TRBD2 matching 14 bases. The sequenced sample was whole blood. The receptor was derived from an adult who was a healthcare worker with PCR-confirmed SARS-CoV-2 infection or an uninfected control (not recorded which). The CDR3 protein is CASSPRLAGGWVKNIQYF. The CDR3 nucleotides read TGTGCCAGCAGCCCCCGACTAGCGGGGGGGTGGGTCAAAAACATTCAGTACTTC.